The clone carrying this T cell receptor beta chain was recorded only once. As yet, its antigen is unknown. The table came from immunoSEQ multiplex PCR; TCRdb's copy has only in-frame clones and leaves some out. The profile shows some 150,000 clones, 88% of them singletons. The sample originates from a study of T cell responses to AZD1222 COVID-19 vaccine. Findings and caveats of the study: Donor demographics were predominantly white British with a female majority; clonal diversity may be underestimated. CD4 TCRs linked to vaccination spanned spike, dominating at 160-218 and 743-854. Just 5 to 7 AZD1222 recipients were seropositive at baseline. Targeting of unmutated variant regions was reportedly seen in nearly half of spike-specific TCRs.

CDR3 length equals 15 residues. V was pared by 4 bases and J by 8 bases, with 19 bases between. Germline V CDR1 and CDR2: KGHDR, SFDVKD. Sequencing was performed on peripheral blood, taken on day 0 of AZD1222 vaccination. The source is an adult in good health. The J gene is TRBJ1-2, the V gene TRBV24-1; D is perhaps TRBD1 (6 bases). DNA of the CDR3: TGTGCCACCAGTGACCCCCAAACAGGGCACGGCGGCTACACCTTC. Translating it yields CATSDPQTGHGGYTF.